Listed here are 3 T cell receptor beta chains from one sample, sequenced in a study of CD8+ T cells in alopecia areata. Reverse transcription of extracted RNA yielded cDNA, which provided the sequencing template. Using immunoSEQ multiplex PCR, the repertoire was profiled, and TCRdb retains in-frame clones only, with some absent. The table shows around 150,000 clones, with around 60% occurring only once. The treatment here: oral pan-JAK inhibitor, 5-10 mg twice daily. The sample was CD4+ T cells sorted from blood, taken at week 24, from a patient treated with tofacitinib. These receptor sequences come from a human donor with alopecia areata.

The table lists this clone with a few counts. The V and J genes are TRBV14 and TRBJ2-5; D tentatively fits TRBD1 or TRBD2 (5 bases each). The germline CDR1 and CDR2 sequences are SGHDN and FVKESK. V was pared by 4 bases and J by 3 bases, with 15 bases between. This CDR3 region has 15 residues. The CDR3, as DNA: TGTGCCAGCAGCCCCTTGGGGGAGCTAAAAGAGACCCAGTACTTC. Amino acids: CASSPLGELKETQYF.

The gene calls are TRBV11-3 and TRBJ1-6, with D possibly matching TRBD1 (6 bases). The V and J ends lost 5 bases and 10 bases respectively, with 18 bases between them. The CDR3 is 15 amino acids. Germline V gene data show CDR1 as SGHNT and CDR2 as YENEEA. CDR3 in DNA: TGTGCCAGCAGCCGAAAAACACAGGGTCCATCACCCCTCCACTTT. It translates to CASSRKTQGPSPLHF.

A remark on this clone: The germline gene is not matched at one end of the junction; a read error may be the cause. The genes are TRBV6-7 and TRBJ2-7, with D unresolved. TRBV6-7 is an open reading frame, and its role is uncertain. The CDR3 is 10 residues long. The CDR3 loop reads CASSHCGSDF. The CDR3 DNA follows: TGTGCCAGCAGCCACTGTGGGTCAGACTTC.